This T cell receptor beta chain was sequenced in a study of blood T cells in healthy people across ages. It was with a sample-barcoded 5' primer and a J-beta primer mix that a second PCR of about 7 to 12 cycles was run. TCRdb used MiXCR to reprocess the 5' RACE reads, holding one entry per CDR3 protein. The sample records about 640,000 distinct CDR3 sequences, 40% to 45% being singletons. CDR3 length equals 16 residues. V shed 6 bases and J 6 bases; nucleotides not matched to a gene: 10. Germline loops: CDR1 MNHEY, CDR2 SVGEGT. This TCR was recovered from a man at least 80 years old in good health. The sample comprised blood. This sequence joins TRBV6-2 or TRBV6-3 and TRBJ2-4; 11 positions match TRBD2. The CDR3 region is CASRLAGEFQGNIQYF. The CDR3 region has the DNA TGTGCCAGCAGACTAGCGGGAGAATTTCAGGGAAACATTCAGTACTTC.